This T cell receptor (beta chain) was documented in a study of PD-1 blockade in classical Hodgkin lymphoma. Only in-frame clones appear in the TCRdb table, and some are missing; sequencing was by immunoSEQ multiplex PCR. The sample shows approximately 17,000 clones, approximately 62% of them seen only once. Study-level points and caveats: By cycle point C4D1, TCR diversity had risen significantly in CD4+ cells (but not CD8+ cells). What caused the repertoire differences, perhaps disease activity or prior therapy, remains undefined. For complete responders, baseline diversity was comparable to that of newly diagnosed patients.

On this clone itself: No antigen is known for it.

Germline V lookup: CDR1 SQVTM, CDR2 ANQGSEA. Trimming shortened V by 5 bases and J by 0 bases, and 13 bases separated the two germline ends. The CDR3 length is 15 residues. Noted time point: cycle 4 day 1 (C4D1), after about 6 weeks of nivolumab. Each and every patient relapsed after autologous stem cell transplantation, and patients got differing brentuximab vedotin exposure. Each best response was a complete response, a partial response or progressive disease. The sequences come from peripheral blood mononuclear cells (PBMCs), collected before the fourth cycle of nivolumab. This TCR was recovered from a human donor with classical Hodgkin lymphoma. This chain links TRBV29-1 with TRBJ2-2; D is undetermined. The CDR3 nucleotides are TGCAGCGTTCTTCCGGTTTCGCCGAACACCGGGGAGCTGTTTTTT. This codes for CSVLPVSPNTGELFF.